This T cell receptor (beta chain) was profiled in a study of blood T cell repertoires in COVID-19. This clone has a handful of counts. This CDR3 is built from 17 residues. Trimming at V came to 0 bases and at J to 3 bases, leaving 10 bases not matched to a gene. Germline values: CDR1 MNHEY, CDR2 SMNVEV (reference sequence). TCRdb's copy holds only in-frame clones and misses some; the assay was immunoSEQ multiplex PCR. The sample contains over 350,000 clones, approximately 88% of which appear only once. This clonotype was obtained from a woman aged 30 to 39 with acute COVID-19. The sample comprised PBMCs or T cells enriched from blood (not recorded which). V and J are TRBV27 and TRBJ1-1; 7 bases align to TRBD1. The CDR3 is CASSLSPGQVLDTEAFF. The CDR3 DNA reads as TGTGCCAGCAGTTTATCACCCGGACAGGTTTTGGACACTGAAGCTTTCTTT.